This T cell receptor (beta chain) was obtained from a study of CD8+CD57+ T cells in acquired aplastic anemia. The overall study: Healthy donors yielded 8.5 million to 13 million CD4+ cell reads on average.

About this clonotype itself: What it recognizes is unknown. Because it lacks the conserved phenylalanine or tryptophan at the end, this CDR3 is likely a read error.

Study results and limitations: Between patients and controls, CD8+ Simpson's diversity did not vary significantly.

The use of genomic DNA as template underpinned the TCR beta VDJ and CDR3 profiling. One entry per CDR3 protein results from TCRdb running MiXCR on the reads. The sample yields about 220,000 distinct CDR3 sequences, around 32% seen once. The ends were cut back, 3 bases at V and 12 bases at J, with 22 bases in the middle. Germline CDR1 and CDR2: SGDLS and YYNGEE. This CDR3 contains 15 residues. This sequence joins TRBV9 and TRBJ2-1, with a possible D match to TRBD1 (5 bases). This sequence originates from a human donor in good health, serving as a control. Material: sorted CD4+, CD8+, or CD8+CD57+ T cells (not recorded which) from PBMCs. CDR3 residues: CASSAGPAPEQGQFS. DNA for the CDR3: TGTGCCAGCAGCGCCGGACCAGCTCCCGAGCAGGGGCAGTTCTCC.